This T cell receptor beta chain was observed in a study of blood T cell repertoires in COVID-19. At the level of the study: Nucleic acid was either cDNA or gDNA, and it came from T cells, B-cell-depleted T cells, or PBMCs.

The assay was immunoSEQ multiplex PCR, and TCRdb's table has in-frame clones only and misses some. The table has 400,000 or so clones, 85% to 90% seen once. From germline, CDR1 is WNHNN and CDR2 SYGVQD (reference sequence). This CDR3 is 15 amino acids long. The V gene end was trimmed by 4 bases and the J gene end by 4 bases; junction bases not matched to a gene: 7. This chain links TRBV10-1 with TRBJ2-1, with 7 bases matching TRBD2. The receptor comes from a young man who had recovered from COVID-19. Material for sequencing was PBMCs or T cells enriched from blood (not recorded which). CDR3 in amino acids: CASSVSSGNYNEQFF. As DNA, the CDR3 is TGCGCCAGCAGTGTATCTAGCGGCAATTACAATGAGCAGTTCTTC.